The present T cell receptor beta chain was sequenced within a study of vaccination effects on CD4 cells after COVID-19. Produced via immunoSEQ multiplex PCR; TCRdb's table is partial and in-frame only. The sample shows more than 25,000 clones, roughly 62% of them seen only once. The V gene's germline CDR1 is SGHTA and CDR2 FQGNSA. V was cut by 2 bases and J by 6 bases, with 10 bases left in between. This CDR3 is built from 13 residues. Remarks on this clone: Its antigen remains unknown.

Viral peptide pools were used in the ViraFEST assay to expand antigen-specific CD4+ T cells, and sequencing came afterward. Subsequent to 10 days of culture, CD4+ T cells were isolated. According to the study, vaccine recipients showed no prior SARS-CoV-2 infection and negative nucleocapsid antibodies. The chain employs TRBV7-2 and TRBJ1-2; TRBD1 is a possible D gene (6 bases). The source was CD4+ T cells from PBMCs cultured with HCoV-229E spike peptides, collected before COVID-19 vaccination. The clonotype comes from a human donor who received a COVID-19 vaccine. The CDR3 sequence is CASSLQGINGYTF. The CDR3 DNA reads TGTGCCAGCAGCTTACAGGGGATTAATGGCTACACCTTC.